Below are 17 T cell receptor beta chains sequenced from a single sample in a study of T cell changes during pregnancy in multiple sclerosis. Generated by immunoSEQ multiplex PCR, the TCRdb table keeps only in-frame clones and is missing some. The data contain under 80,000 clones, approximately 94% of them singletons. This sample comprised peripheral blood, obtained in the third trimester of pregnancy. The source of these receptors is a female donor with multiple sclerosis, enrolled in a pregnancy study.

This sequence joins TRBV20-1 and TRBJ2-1, with no clear D. Per the germline V gene, CDR1 is DFQATT and CDR2 is SNEGSKA (reference sequence). Trimming cost V 3 bases and J 8 bases, with 8 bases left between them. The CDR3 spans 11 residues. This CDR3 is CSASRSDEQFF. The CDR3 bases are TGCAGTGCTAGTCGGAGCGATGAGCAGTTCTTC.

This clone showed up just a few times. CDR3 protein: CASSQGPDRGSPLHF. As DNA, the CDR3 is TGTGCCAGCAGCCAAGGCCCGGACAGAGGCTCACCCCTCCACTTT. This chain links TRBV4-2 with TRBJ1-6; a weak D match, TRBD1 (6 bases). The germline V gene encodes CDR1 LGHNA and CDR2 YNFKEQ. Trimming took 1 base from V and 10 from J, leaving 14 bases between them. The CDR3 has 15 amino acids.

The chain couples TRBV7-2 to TRBJ1-5; D unclear. Trimming shortened V by 3 bases and J by 4 bases, and 4 bases separated the two germline ends. CDR1 is SGHTA and CDR2 is FQGNSA in the germline V gene. The CDR3 runs to 12 residues. CDR3: CASSFTNQPQHF. The CDR3 bases are TGTGCCAGCAGCTTTACAAATCAGCCCCAGCATTTT.

V and J are TRBV19 and TRBJ2-5; unclear D gene. Germline V CDR1 and CDR2: LNHDA, SQIVND (reference sequence). The CDR3 spans 13 residues. Trimming took off 3 bases at V and 0 bases at J, with 5 bases between the two ends. In nucleotides, the CDR3 is TGTGCCAGTAGTATTGAGAACCAAGAGACCCAGTACTTC. It is translated as CASSIENQETQYF.

The chain employs TRBV7-6 and TRBJ2-5; D perhaps matches TRBD2 (6 bases). This CDR3 contains 15 residues. The germline gives CDR1 SGHVS, CDR2 FNYEAQ. V was trimmed by 1 base and J by 1 base, leaving 10 bases between them. CDR3 protein: CASSLVWDFQETQYF. The CDR3 bases are TGTGCCAGCAGCTTAGTTTGGGACTTCCAAGAGACCCAGTACTTC.

V gene TRBV4-3 combines with J gene TRBJ2-5, with TRBD2 identical over 12 bases. V gave up 0 bases and J gave up 2 bases; unmatched junction bases: 10. Germline lookup yields CDR1 LGHNA and CDR2 YSLEER. The CDR3 loop spans 19 amino acids. The CDR3: CASSQEVGLAGGRQETQYF. The CDR3, as DNA: TGCGCCAGCAGCCAAGAGGTGGGGCTAGCGGGGGGGCGGCAAGAGACCCAGTACTTC.

A few counts support this clone. An end of the junction differs from the germline gene, which may be a read error. The chain has TRBV4-3 and TRBJ2-1; 8 bases match TRBD1. Per the germline V gene, CDR1 is LGHNA and CDR2 is YSLEER. The CDR3 length is 15 residues. The CDR3 region is CASSQDWGGGQGLVF. The DNA of the CDR3 is TGCGCCAGCAGCCAAGATTGGGGAGGAGGACAGGGTTTGGTCTTC.

This chain links TRBV6-5 with TRBJ1-4; 7 bases map to TRBD1. CDR3 size: 15 residues. Germline values: CDR1 MNHEY, CDR2 SVGAGI. J lost 4 bases, V lost 6 bases, and 8 bases had no gene match. CDR3 nucleotide sequence: TGTGCCAGCAGGGAGGGACAGAAATTTAATGAAAAACTGTTTTTT. Translated, it gives CASREGQKFNEKLFF.

This chain uses TRBV27 with TRBJ1-2, with D possibly matching TRBD1 (5 bases). CDR1 and CDR2 (germline): MNHEY, SMNVEV (reference sequence). The CDR3 covers 13 residues. With 2 bases removed from V and 6 bases from J, the gap between germline ends came to 10 bases. CDR3 sequence: CASSLQGFDGYTF. In DNA form, the CDR3 reads TGTGCCAGCAGTTTACAGGGATTCGATGGCTACACCTTC.

This sequence joins TRBV7-2 and TRBJ1-2, with 7 bases identical to TRBD1. The V gene end was trimmed by 2 bases and the J gene end by 2 bases; junction bases not matched to a gene: 14. Germline V lookup: CDR1 SGHTA, CDR2 FQGNSA. This CDR3 is built from 18 residues. The CDR3 spells CASSLRQGEWVVNYGYTF. DNA of the CDR3: TGTGCCAGCAGCTTAAGGCAGGGGGAATGGGTTGTCAACTATGGCTACACCTTC.

This clone was recorded only once. This chain links TRBV18 with TRBJ2-5; D is unclear. This CDR3 is built from 13 residues. CDR1 is KGHSH and CDR2 is LQKENI in the germline V gene. Deletions cut 3 bases from V and 5 bases from J, with 10 bases between. The CDR3 DNA follows: TGTGCCAGCTCACCTCCTACCCGGGAGACCCAGTACTTC. It is translated as CASSPPTRETQYF.

The rearrangement joins TRBV7-6 to TRBJ1-6, with 11 bases identical to TRBD1. CDR3 length equals 15 residues. Germline CDR1 reads SGHVS; CDR2 reads FNYEAQ. V gave up 2 bases and J gave up 10 bases; unmatched junction bases: 4. CDR3 DNA: TGTGCCAGCAGCTTAAGGACAGGGGGCTTCTCACCCCTCCACTTT. Protein sequence: CASSLRTGGFSPLHF.

The CDR3 region is CASSQEGDEAFF. CDR3 bases: TGCGCCAGCAGCCAAGAAGGAGATGAAGCTTTCTTT. The chain combines TRBV5-1 with TRBJ1-1; D remains ambiguous. This CDR3 contains 12 residues. V was cut by 4 bases and J by 7 bases, with 11 bases left in between. Germline V gene data show CDR1 as SGHRS and CDR2 as YFSETQ. The full variable domain, its missing parts supplied by reference TRBV5-1 and TRBJ1-1, is KAGVTQTPRYLIKTRGQQVTLSCSPISGHRSVSWYQQTPGQGLQFLFEYFSETQRNKGNFPGRFSGRQFSNSRSEMNVSTLELGDSALYLCASSQEGDEAFFGQGTRLTVV.

The V call is TRBV6-5, the J call TRBJ2-3; D not certain. Germline V gene sequence: CDR1 MNHEY, CDR2 SVGAGI. The CDR3 consists of 15 residues. The V and J ends lost 4 bases and 3 bases respectively, with 14 bases between them. In nucleotides, the CDR3 is TGTGCCAGCAGTTCTAGAAGAACTGGGACAGATACGCAGTATTTT. Protein product: CASSSRRTGTDTQYF.

The chain has TRBV27 and TRBJ1-2; unclear D gene. Germline CDR1 MNHEY, CDR2 SMNVEV (reference sequence). CDR3 length: 14 amino acids. Trimming took off 2 bases at V and 3 bases at J, with 10 bases between the two ends. This CDR3 reads CASSLDADYYGYTF. CDR3 in DNA: TGTGCCAGCAGTTTAGATGCGGACTACTATGGCTACACCTTC.

V is TRBV29-1 and J is TRBJ1-1, with D possibly TRBD1 on 5 matching bases. Trimming stripped 7 bases from V and 1 base from J, with 19 bases between. CDR1 and CDR2 from the germline V gene are SQVTM and ANQGSEA. The CDR3 is 15 residues long. This chain's CDR3 is CSGGVGGSWNTEAFF. CDR3 nucleotides: TGCAGCGGTGGTGTGGGGGGATCGTGGAACACTGAAGCTTTCTTT. The variable domain in full, completed from reference TRBV29-1 and TRBJ1-1, reads SAVISQKPSRDICQRGTSLTIQCQVDSQVTMMFWYRQQPGQSLTLIATANQGSEATYESGFVIDKFPISRPNLTFSTLTVSNMSPEDSSIYLCSGGVGGSWNTEAFFGQGTRLTVV.

The chain couples TRBV6-4 to TRBJ1-1, with 8 bases matching TRBD1. CDR3 length equals 14 residues. Germline loops: CDR1 MRHNA, CDR2 SNTAGT. The J segment lost 2 bases and the V segment lost 11 bases, leaving 10 bases of the junction unmatched. CDR3 protein: CAGKDRGINTEAFF. DNA of the CDR3: TGTGCCGGTAAAGACAGGGGAATAAACACTGAAGCTTTCTTT.